The 18 T cell receptor beta chains given below trace back to one sample, sequenced in a study of human T cells and chemical hapten exposure. Regarding time point: patch test 2, 6 weeks after DPC sensitization. Treatment of the sample: therapeutic diphenylcyclopropenone sensitization with weekly scalp DPC. TCRdb reprocessed the RACE reads with MiXCR, giving one entry per CDR3 protein. Seen here are about 89,000 distinct CDR3 sequences, roughly 11% observed once, and the top ten hold roughly 2.2%. The sample consisted of whole blood, taken in connection with sensitization to the hapten diphenylcyclopropenone (DPC). These receptors came from a man aged 40-50 years with alopecia areata. Some clones in this sample may be carry-over from other donors' samples.

This clonotype was seen a few times. The chain is built from TRBV5-1 and TRBJ2-3, with D possibly being TRBD1 or TRBD2 (5 bases each). V lost 7 bases and J 6 bases, leaving 15 bases between the germline ends. This CDR3 comprises 13 residues. Germline-derived CDR1 and CDR2 are SGHRS and YFSETQ. This chain's CDR3 is CASQHPEGDTQYF. The CDR3 region has the DNA TGCGCCAGCCAACACCCCGAGGGGGATACGCAGTATTTT.

The V and J genes are TRBV4-1 and TRBJ1-2; D unresolved. Trimming removed 3 bases from V and 6 bases from J, with 11 bases in between. The length of the CDR3 is 13 residues. Germline assignment: CDR1 MGHRA and CDR2 YSYEKL. The CDR3 region is CASSQGTADGYTF. In nucleotides, the CDR3 is TGCGCCAGCAGCCAGGGCACAGCAGATGGCTACACCTTC.

This clonotype showed up many times. The genes are TRBV29-1 and TRBJ2-7; 7 bases match TRBD1. The CDR3 is made up of 14 amino acids. Germline V gene sequence: CDR1 SQVTM, CDR2 ANQGSEA. The V and J ends lost 7 bases and 0 bases, in that order; junction bases with no gene match: 9. The chain's CDR3 is CSGRTGVSSYEQYF. DNA of the CDR3: TGCAGCGGTAGAACAGGGGTAAGCTCCTACGAGCAGTACTTC.

This clonotype has only a few counts. This chain connects TRBV2 to TRBJ1-2, with 9 bases fitting TRBD1. The CDR3 covers 15 residues. Unmatched junction bases numbered 4, after V lost 1 base and J lost 4 bases. The germline V gene has CDR1 SNHLY and CDR2 FYNNEI. CDR3 sequence reads: CASSEGTGEFYGYTF. CDR3 bases: TGTGCCAGCAGTGAAGGGACAGGGGAATTCTATGGCTACACCTTC.

V usage is TRBV7-2 and J usage is TRBJ2-3; 8 bases line up with TRBD1. The CDR3 extends over 16 amino acids. Germline CDR1 is SGHTA and CDR2 is FQGNSA. The ends lost 3 bases at V and 6 bases at J; junction bases unmatched: 11. In DNA form, the CDR3 reads TGTGCCAGCAGCTTTGGAGAGTCAGGGGGCTACGATACGCAGTATTTT. Translation gives CASSFGESGGYDTQYF.

The J gene is TRBJ1-2, the V gene TRBV20-1; D is possibly TRBD1 (5 bases). The CDR3 has 14 amino acids. V shed 0 bases and J shed 0 bases, with 8 bases lying between them. Germline-derived CDR1 and CDR2 are DFQATT and SNEGSKA (reference sequence). The DNA for the CDR3 is TGCAGTGCTAGAGACGTGACAGCTAACTATGGCTACACCTTC. This gives the protein CSARDVTANYGYTF.

The rearrangement links TRBV29-1 to TRBJ2-7; D not certain. CDR3 size: 11 residues. Trimming pared 5 bases from V and 1 base from J, leaving 6 bases between. The germline V gene encodes CDR1 SQVTM and CDR2 ANQGSEA. The CDR3 sequence: CSVLVSYEQYF. In DNA, the CDR3 is TGCAGCGTTCTCGTTTCCTACGAGCAGTACTTC.

V gene TRBV6-2 or TRBV6-3 combines with J gene TRBJ2-7; D possibly corresponds to TRBD1 (5 bases). Germline V gene lookup returns CDR1 MNHEY and CDR2 SVGEGT. V dropped 10 bases and J dropped 0 bases, with 13 bases sitting between them. The CDR3 runs to 13 residues. The CDR3 DNA follows: TGTGCCACACTGGGGCCGAGCTCCTACGAGCAGTACGTC. Encoded protein: CATLGPSSYEQYV.

This clonotype was found many times. The V call is TRBV10-3, the J call TRBJ2-1, with 8 bases aligning to TRBD1. J was trimmed by 9 bases and V by 8 bases; bases with no gene match: 3. CDR1 is ENHRY, CDR2 SYGVKD, per germline. This CDR3 has 11 residues. DNA for the CDR3: TGTGCCATCGACAGGGGAGGTGAGCAGTTCTTC. Its translation: CAIDRGGEQFF.

The V gene is TRBV28, the J gene TRBJ1-1, with TRBD1 matching over 9 bases. Germline V gives CDR1 MDHEN, CDR2 SYDVKM. The CDR3 is 16 residues long. V lost 2 bases, J lost 6 bases, and 10 bases stayed unmatched. CDR3 amino acids: CASSLALGQGNAEAFF. The CDR3 nucleotides are TGTGCCAGCAGTTTAGCCCTTGGACAGGGGAATGCTGAAGCTTTCTTT.

The V gene is TRBV12-3 or TRBV12-4, the J gene TRBJ2-7; the D is unclear. The CDR3 totals 13 residues. Trimming took 3 bases from V and 7 from J, leaving 13 bases between them. The CDR3 DNA follows: TGTGCCAGCAGTTTCGTAGTCATACAAGAGCAGTACTTC. It specifies CASSFVVIQEQYF.

The chain couples TRBV7-3 to TRBJ2-5, with D perhaps matching TRBD2 (5 bases). Germline CDR1 reads SGHTA; CDR2 reads FQGTGA. The V and J ends lost 5 bases and 5 bases respectively, with 15 bases between them. The CDR3 totals 14 residues. CDR3: CASSPTAEGETQYF. CDR3 DNA: TGTGCCAGCAGCCCTACAGCGGAAGGGGAGACCCAGTACTTC.

By share of the sample, this clonotype is medium-sized (0.01 to 0.1%). This rearrangement joins TRBV7-2 to TRBJ1-5; 8 bases are shared with TRBD1. CDR1 SGHTA and CDR2 FQGNSA come from the germline V gene. The CDR3 runs 15 residues. V lost 5 bases to trimming and J lost 0 bases; unmatched junction nucleotides: 3. CDR3 in DNA: TGTGCCAGCAGCCCACAGGGGGTTAGCAATCAGCCCCAGCATTTT. It is translated as CASSPQGVSNQPQHF.

Ten or more counts support this clonotype. V is TRBV28 and J is TRBJ2-3; D might be TRBD1 or TRBD2, each matching 5 bases. Deletions cut 5 bases from V and 2 bases from J, with 11 bases between. This CDR3 spans 14 amino acids. Germline V gives CDR1 MDHEN, CDR2 SYDVKM. The CDR3, as DNA: TGTGCCAGCAGTGCCGGGACGAACACAGATACGCAGTATTTT. Translating gives CASSAGTNTDTQYF.

This clonotype was counted only a few times. The chain recombines TRBV5-1 with TRBJ2-1; 15 bases match TRBD2. Germline V gene data show CDR1 as SGHRS and CDR2 as YFSETQ. With V trimmed by 4 bases and J by 5 bases, 4 bases remained unmatched. The CDR3 length is 16 residues. Here the CDR3 reads CASSRGLAGGDNEQFF. In DNA form, the CDR3 reads TGCGCCAGCAGCCGTGGACTAGCGGGAGGGGACAATGAGCAGTTCTTC.

This clonotype was found a few times. The chain joins TRBV12-3 or TRBV12-4 to TRBJ2-1, with D uncertain. The CDR3 runs 15 residues. V dropped 4 bases and J dropped 3 bases, with 13 bases sitting between them. CDR3 sequence reads: CASSSPPKFYNEQFF. The CDR3 DNA sequence: TGTGCCAGCAGTTCACCACCCAAGTTCTACAATGAGCAGTTCTTC.

The J gene is TRBJ1-4, the V gene TRBV19; D remains ambiguous. Trimming took 3 bases from V and 0 from J, leaving 8 bases between them. The CDR3 is 15 amino acids. Looked up from germline, CDR1 is LNHDA and CDR2 is SQIVND (reference sequence). CDR3 in amino acids: CASSIQSTTNEKLFF. CDR3 bases: TGTGCCAGTAGTATCCAGAGTACAACTAATGAAAAACTGTTTTTT.

This clonotype showed up many times. The chain employs TRBV29-1 and TRBJ1-5; 7 positions match TRBD1. This CDR3 has 13 residues. CDR1 is SQVTM and CDR2 is ANQGSEA in the germline V gene. The ends lost 7 bases at V and 9 bases at J; junction bases unmatched: 12. Here the CDR3 DNA reads TGCAGCGCCTCCGGGACAGCTGGTGGGCCCCAGCATTTT. As protein: CSASGTAGGPQHF.